This T cell receptor beta chain was retrieved from a study of technical replicates of blood from a few donors. Clones were read by immunoSEQ multiplex PCR, and TCRdb kept only the in-frame ones, dropping some. The sample contains roughly 79,000 clones, roughly 95% of which appear only once. The V and J ends lost 3 bases and 4 bases respectively, with 12 bases between them. Looked up from germline, CDR1 is LNHDA and CDR2 is SQIVND (reference sequence). The CDR3 covers 14 residues. The J gene is TRBJ2-5, the V gene TRBV19; a weak D match, TRBD1 (6 bases). This receptor was obtained from a human donor in good health. Sequenced input: T cells isolated from PBMCs. CDR3 in amino acids: CASSMGIGGETQYF. CDR3 bases: TGTGCCAGTAGTATGGGGATAGGGGGAGAGACCCAGTACTTC.